This TCR beta chain was sequenced for a study of T cells after yellow fever vaccination. The overall study: For low cell numbers, libraries were made with SMART-Seq v4 Ultra Low Input. Whole-study results and caveats: Booster samples showed a return of most primary-vaccination clones (under 97% CD4, approximately 85% CD8).

TCRdb ran MiXCR on the 5' RACE reads and lists one entry per CDR3 protein. The table has 350,000 to 550,000 distinct CDR3 sequences, 18% seen once; the top ten hold roughly 19%. In the case of this clonotype: Its antigen is not known.

Germline V gives CDR1 SGHVS, CDR2 FQNEAQ. The length of the CDR3 is 13 residues. V dropped 3 bases and J dropped 4 bases, with 7 bases sitting between them. The receptor was derived from a man younger than 35 who received the YFV17D yellow fever vaccine. The rearrangement joins TRBV7-8 to TRBJ1-5; D is undetermined. The sequences come from PBMCs, collected before the yellow fever booster vaccination. DNA of the CDR3: TGTGCCAGCAGCTTGGTCCAAAATCAGCCCCAGCATTTT. Amino acids: CASSLVQNQPQHF.